A selection of T cell receptor beta chains follows, all from one sample in a study of blood T cell repertoires in COVID-19. Measured with immunoSEQ multiplex PCR; TCRdb has only the in-frame clones, and not every one. The table has approximately 160,000 clones, 84% seen once. Input material: peripheral blood. These receptors came from a woman aged 50 to 60 in a cohort sampled during active or convalescent COVID-19. Each CDR3 is given with its conserved first and last residue. Fields, in order: CDR3 length, clone size, V gene, D gene, J gene, CDR3 DNA, CDR3 protein. The D gene is left open where the match is weak. Not every row has a clone size; where given, it reads once, few, many or a size class.

cdr3_length: 15; clone_size: -; v_call: TRBV2; d_call: TRBD1; j_call: TRBJ2-5; cdr3_nt: TGTGCCAGCAACCGAGGGGGCGCGGACCAAGAGACCCAGTACTTC; cdr3_aa: CASNRGGADQETQYF
cdr3_length: 13; clone_size: -; v_call: TRBV6-5; d_call: TRBD1; j_call: TRBJ2-1; cdr3_nt: TGTGCCAGCGAGGGACAGGATTACAATGAGCAGTTCTTC; cdr3_aa: CASEGQDYNEQFF
cdr3_length: 12; clone_size: -; v_call: TRBV7-2; d_call: -; j_call: TRBJ1-2; cdr3_nt: TGTGCCAGCAGCCGCGCCCGGGGGGGCTACACCTTC; cdr3_aa: CASSRARGGYTF
cdr3_length: 14; clone_size: few; v_call: TRBV5-1; d_call: -; j_call: TRBJ1-6; cdr3_nt: TGCGCCAGCAGCTTGGCAAACTATAATTCACCCCTCCACTTT; cdr3_aa: CASSLANYNSPLHF
cdr3_length: 16; clone_size: -; v_call: TRBV5-1; d_call: TRBD1; j_call: TRBJ1-4; cdr3_nt: TGCGCCAGCAGCTTGGCCTTAGGGGGCGCGGGGGAAAAACTGTTTTTT; cdr3_aa: CASSLALGGAGEKLFF
cdr3_length: 13; clone_size: once; v_call: TRBV27; d_call: -; j_call: TRBJ2-7; cdr3_nt: TGTGCCAGCAAGTTGGGCGCTTCCTACGAGCAGTACTTC; cdr3_aa: CASKLGASYEQYF
cdr3_length: 15; clone_size: -; v_call: TRBV6-5; d_call: -; j_call: TRBJ2-6; cdr3_nt: TGTGCCAGCCGTCCGGGGTCCTCTGGGGCCAACGTCCTGACTTTC; cdr3_aa: CASRPGSSGANVLTF
cdr3_length: 16; clone_size: -; v_call: TRBV10-2; d_call: -; j_call: TRBJ2-5; cdr3_nt: TGCGCCAGCAGTGAGCCCCTAGCGTTGGGGCAAGAGACCCAGTACTTC; cdr3_aa: CASSEPLALGQETQYF
cdr3_length: 15; clone_size: -; v_call: TRBV30; d_call: TRBD1; j_call: TRBJ1-1; cdr3_nt: TGTGCCTGGGCGACAGGGTCGGGGTTGAACACTGAAGCTTTCTTT; cdr3_aa: CAWATGSGLNTEAFF
cdr3_length: 14; clone_size: once; v_call: TRBV4-1; d_call: -; j_call: TRBJ1-1; cdr3_nt: TGCGCCAGCAAACACACAGGTACGAACACTGAAGCTTTCTTT; cdr3_aa: CASKHTGTNTEAFF
cdr3_length: 13; clone_size: -; v_call: TRBV12-3/TRBV12-4; d_call: -; j_call: TRBJ1-1; cdr3_nt: TGTGCCAGCACCTGGGGGGGCCACACTGAAGCTTTCTTT; cdr3_aa: CASTWGGHTEAFF
cdr3_length: 13; clone_size: -; v_call: TRBV9; d_call: -; j_call: TRBJ2-7; cdr3_nt: TGTGCCAGCAGCGTAGGGCCGCTCTACGAGCAGTACTTC; cdr3_aa: CASSVGPLYEQYF
cdr3_length: 14; clone_size: once; v_call: TRBV4-3; d_call: TRBD1; j_call: TRBJ2-1; cdr3_nt: TGCGCCAGCGGGCGGGACAGGGGGAACCATGAGCAGTTCTTC; cdr3_aa: CASGRDRGNHEQFF
cdr3_length: 14; clone_size: -; v_call: TRBV7-9; d_call: -; j_call: TRBJ2-2; cdr3_nt: TGTGCCAGCAGCTTAGAGGGAGGCACCGGGGAGCTGTTTTTT; cdr3_aa: CASSLEGGTGELFF
cdr3_length: 12; clone_size: -; v_call: TRBV5-4; d_call: TRBD1; j_call: TRBJ2-5; cdr3_nt: TGTGCCAGCAGCCGGACAGGGGAGACCCAGTACTTC; cdr3_aa: CASSRTGETQYF
cdr3_length: 18; clone_size: -; v_call: TRBV10-3; d_call: -; j_call: TRBJ2-3; cdr3_nt: TGTGCCATCGGAGGGCTACCGGGGGGCGGGACTAGCACAGATACGCAGTATTTT; cdr3_aa: CAIGGLPGGGTSTDTQYF
cdr3_length: 15; clone_size: few; v_call: TRBV10-1; d_call: -; j_call: TRBJ1-3; cdr3_nt: TGCGCCAGCAGTGCTGGAACAGCAACTGGAAACACCATATATTTT; cdr3_aa: CASSAGTATGNTIYF
cdr3_length: 13; clone_size: -; v_call: TRBV5-4; d_call: -; j_call: TRBJ1-1; cdr3_nt: TGTGCCAGCAGTATGACAACGAACACTGAAGCTTTCTTT; cdr3_aa: CASSMTTNTEAFF
cdr3_length: 15; clone_size: -; v_call: TRBV18; d_call: -; j_call: TRBJ1-4; cdr3_nt: TGTGCCAGCTCACCATTACGAGGAACTAATGAAAAACTGTTTTTT; cdr3_aa: CASSPLRGTNEKLFF
cdr3_length: 15; clone_size: -; v_call: TRBV29-1; d_call: -; j_call: TRBJ2-1; cdr3_nt: TGCAGCGCTCCCCCAAGGGGATTCTCCTACAATGAGCAGTTCTTC; cdr3_aa: CSAPPRGFSYNEQFF
cdr3_length: 11; clone_size: -; v_call: TRBV5-6; d_call: -; j_call: TRBJ1-4; cdr3_nt: TGTGCCAGCAGCTTTCAGGGTCAACTGTTTTTT; cdr3_aa: CASSFQGQLFF
cdr3_length: 17; clone_size: -; v_call: TRBV6-4; d_call: -; j_call: TRBJ1-5; cdr3_nt: TGTGCCAGCAGTTCTCTGATGGGACAAAATAGCAATCAGCCCCAGCATTTT; cdr3_aa: CASSSLMGQNSNQPQHF
cdr3_length: 15; clone_size: -; v_call: TRBV27; d_call: -; j_call: TRBJ1-5; cdr3_nt: TGTGCCAGCAAGACTAAAGGGGGGGCAAATCAGCCCCAGCATTTT; cdr3_aa: CASKTKGGANQPQHF
cdr3_length: 13; clone_size: -; v_call: TRBV30; d_call: -; j_call: TRBJ2-5; cdr3_nt: TGTGCCTGGGCAGGACAGCCCCAAGAGACCCAGTACTTC; cdr3_aa: CAWAGQPQETQYF
cdr3_length: 13; clone_size: -; v_call: TRBV9; d_call: -; j_call: TRBJ2-2; cdr3_nt: TGTGCCAGCAGCGTAGCCCCTACCGGGGAGCTGTTTTTT; cdr3_aa: CASSVAPTGELFF
cdr3_length: 16; clone_size: -; v_call: TRBV5-1; d_call: TRBD1; j_call: TRBJ2-1; cdr3_nt: TGCGCCAGCAGCACGGGACAGGGGTTCCCCTACAATGAGCAGTTCTTC; cdr3_aa: CASSTGQGFPYNEQFF
cdr3_length: 19; clone_size: once; v_call: TRBV1; d_call: -; j_call: TRBJ2-3; cdr3_nt: TGCACCAGCAGCCAAGAACAGGGGGGCCAAAAATTTAGCACAGATACGCAGTATTTT; cdr3_aa: CTSSQEQGGQKFSTDTQYF
cdr3_length: 14; clone_size: -; v_call: TRBV11-2; d_call: -; j_call: TRBJ1-2; cdr3_nt: TGTGCCAGCAGCTTAGGCCGGGCGGGATATGGCTACACCTTC; cdr3_aa: CASSLGRAGYGYTF
cdr3_length: 15; clone_size: -; v_call: TRBV11-2; d_call: -; j_call: TRBJ1-5; cdr3_nt: TGTGCCAGCAGCTTAGACGACAATAGCAATCAGCCCCAGCATTTT; cdr3_aa: CASSLDDNSNQPQHF
cdr3_length: 14; clone_size: -; v_call: TRBV7-2; d_call: -; j_call: TRBJ2-3; cdr3_nt: TGTGCCAGCAGCTTAGTGGGGGGGGCAAATACGCAGTATTTT; cdr3_aa: CASSLVGGANTQYF
cdr3_length: 14; clone_size: -; v_call: TRBV2; d_call: TRBD1; j_call: TRBJ1-6; cdr3_nt: TGTGCCAGCATGCCGGGACAGGTAGATTCACCCCTCCACTTT; cdr3_aa: CASMPGQVDSPLHF
cdr3_length: 14; clone_size: once; v_call: TRBV27; d_call: TRBD1; j_call: TRBJ1-1; cdr3_nt: TGTGCCAGCAGTTCCCCAGGGGGAAACACTGAAGCTTTCTTT; cdr3_aa: CASSSPGGNTEAFF
cdr3_length: 14; clone_size: -; v_call: TRBV5-1; d_call: -; j_call: TRBJ1-3; cdr3_nt: TGCGCCAGCAGCCCGGGGAGGGGCGGAAACACCATATATTTT; cdr3_aa: CASSPGRGGNTIYF
cdr3_length: 13; clone_size: -; v_call: TRBV5-5; d_call: -; j_call: TRBJ1-5; cdr3_nt: TGTGCCAGCAGCATTACGGGAGATGGGGCCCAGCATTTT; cdr3_aa: CASSITGDGAQHF
cdr3_length: 16; clone_size: -; v_call: TRBV3-1/TRBV3-2; d_call: -; j_call: TRBJ1-6; cdr3_nt: TGTGCCAGCAGCCGGAGAACAGGGTTCTATAATTCACCCCTCCACTTT; cdr3_aa: CASSRRTGFYNSPLHF
cdr3_length: 16; clone_size: -; v_call: TRBV7-8; d_call: TRBD1; j_call: TRBJ1-2; cdr3_nt: TGTGCCAGCAGCTTAGGTCTGGGACAGGGGCAACGTGGCTACACCTTC; cdr3_aa: CASSLGLGQGQRGYTF
cdr3_length: 15; clone_size: -; v_call: TRBV6-2/TRBV6-3; d_call: -; j_call: TRBJ1-2; cdr3_nt: TGTGCCAGCAGTAACCCGACGGGAGGGTCTCTCTACTACACCTTC; cdr3_aa: CASSNPTGGSLYYTF
cdr3_length: 16; clone_size: -; v_call: TRBV4-3; d_call: -; j_call: TRBJ2-3; cdr3_nt: TGCGCCAGCAGCCAAGATTTTGCGACTAGCACAGATACGCAGTATTTT; cdr3_aa: CASSQDFATSTDTQYF
cdr3_length: 15; clone_size: once; v_call: TRBV3-1/TRBV3-2; d_call: -; j_call: TRBJ2-5; cdr3_nt: TGTGCCAGCAGCCAAGATCCGGATAGCAAGGAGACCCAGTACTTC; cdr3_aa: CASSQDPDSKETQYF
cdr3_length: 15; clone_size: -; v_call: TRBV27; d_call: -; j_call: TRBJ1-2; cdr3_nt: TGTGCCAGCAGTTCCGAACCTCAGGGTCGATATGGCTACACCTTC; cdr3_aa: CASSSEPQGRYGYTF
cdr3_length: 15; clone_size: -; v_call: TRBV29-1; d_call: -; j_call: TRBJ1-4; cdr3_nt: TGCAGCGTTTCTGATAGAACAGGCGGGAGAGAAAAACTGTTTTTT; cdr3_aa: CSVSDRTGGREKLFF
cdr3_length: 12; clone_size: -; v_call: TRBV12-3/TRBV12-4; d_call: -; j_call: TRBJ1-6; cdr3_nt: TGTGCCAGCAGCTACGCAGCCGGGGCCCTCCACTTT; cdr3_aa: CASSYAAGALHF
cdr3_length: 16; clone_size: -; v_call: TRBV15; d_call: TRBD2; j_call: TRBJ2-1; cdr3_nt: TGTGCCACCGAGAGCGGGGGGACCTCTACGGGGAATGAGCAGTTCTTC; cdr3_aa: CATESGGTSTGNEQFF
cdr3_length: 14; clone_size: -; v_call: TRBV6-5; d_call: TRBD1; j_call: TRBJ1-2; cdr3_nt: TGTGCCAGCAGACCCACAGGGGGCGCATATGGCTACACCTTC; cdr3_aa: CASRPTGGAYGYTF
cdr3_length: 14; clone_size: -; v_call: TRBV19; d_call: -; j_call: TRBJ2-1; cdr3_nt: TGTGCCAGTAATGGCGGGGACTCCTACAATGAGCAGTTCTTC; cdr3_aa: CASNGGDSYNEQFF
cdr3_length: 15; clone_size: -; v_call: TRBV9; d_call: TRBD2; j_call: TRBJ2-1; cdr3_nt: TGTGCCAGCAGCGCCCGGGGGGACTCCTACAATGAGCAGTTCTTC; cdr3_aa: CASSARGDSYNEQFF
cdr3_length: 15; clone_size: -; v_call: TRBV7-2; d_call: -; j_call: TRBJ1-1; cdr3_nt: TGTGCCAGCAGCTCTCAGGGCCGCCCTTACACTGAAGCTTTCTTT; cdr3_aa: CASSSQGRPYTEAFF
cdr3_length: 12; clone_size: once; v_call: TRBV2; d_call: -; j_call: TRBJ1-5; cdr3_nt: TGTGCCAGCAGCGCGACAGAAGTGCCCCAGCATTTT; cdr3_aa: CASSATEVPQHF
cdr3_length: 16; clone_size: -; v_call: TRBV2; d_call: -; j_call: TRBJ1-4; cdr3_nt: TGTGCCAGCAGTGATGGGCCCCCAGGGTCGAATGAAAAACTGTTTTTT; cdr3_aa: CASSDGPPGSNEKLFF
cdr3_length: 17; clone_size: once; v_call: TRBV18; d_call: TRBD1; j_call: TRBJ2-1; cdr3_nt: TGTGCCAGCTCACCAAATCTTGGACAGGGGGCGCCGATTAGTCAGTTCTTC; cdr3_aa: CASSPNLGQGAPISQFF
cdr3_length: 16; clone_size: -; v_call: TRBV3-1/TRBV3-2; d_call: -; j_call: TRBJ1-3; cdr3_nt: TGTGCCAGCAGCCAAGAGGGTGCAGGATCTGGAAACACCATATATTTT; cdr3_aa: CASSQEGAGSGNTIYF
cdr3_length: 15; clone_size: -; v_call: TRBV6-5; d_call: TRBD1; j_call: TRBJ1-1; cdr3_nt: TGTGCCAGCAGGTCGATTTGGACAGGGGCGGGTGAAGCTTTCTTT; cdr3_aa: CASRSIWTGAGEAFF
cdr3_length: 14; clone_size: -; v_call: TRBV6-5; d_call: -; j_call: TRBJ1-5; cdr3_nt: TGTGCCCTGGGGGCGTCCTTAAGCAATCAGCCCCAGCATTTT; cdr3_aa: CALGASLSNQPQHF